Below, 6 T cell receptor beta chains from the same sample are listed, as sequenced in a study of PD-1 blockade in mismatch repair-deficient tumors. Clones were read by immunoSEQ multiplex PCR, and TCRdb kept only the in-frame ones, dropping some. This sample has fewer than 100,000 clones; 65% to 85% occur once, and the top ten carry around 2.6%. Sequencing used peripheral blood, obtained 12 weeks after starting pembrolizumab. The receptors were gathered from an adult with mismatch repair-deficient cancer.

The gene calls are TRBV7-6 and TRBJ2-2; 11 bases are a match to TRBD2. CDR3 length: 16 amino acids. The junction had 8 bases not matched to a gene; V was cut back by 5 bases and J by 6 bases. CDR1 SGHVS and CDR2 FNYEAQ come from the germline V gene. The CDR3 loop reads CASSLNSGRAAGELFF. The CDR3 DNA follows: TGTGCCAGCAGCCTAAATAGCGGGAGGGCCGCCGGGGAGCTGTTTTTT.

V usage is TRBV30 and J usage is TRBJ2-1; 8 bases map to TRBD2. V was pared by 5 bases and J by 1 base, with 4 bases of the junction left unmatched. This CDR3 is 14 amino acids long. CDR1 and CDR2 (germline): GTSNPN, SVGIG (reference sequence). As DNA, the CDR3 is TGTGCCTGGCTCACTAGCGGTTCCTACAATGAGCAGTTCTTC. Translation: CAWLTSGSYNEQFF.

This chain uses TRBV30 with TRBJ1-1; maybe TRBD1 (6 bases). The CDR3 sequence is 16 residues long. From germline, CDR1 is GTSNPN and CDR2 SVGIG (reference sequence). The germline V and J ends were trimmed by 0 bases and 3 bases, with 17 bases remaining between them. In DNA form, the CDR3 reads TGTGCCTGGAGTGTACTTCAGGGGTTGAGGGACACTGAAGCTTTCTTT. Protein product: CAWSVLQGLRDTEAFF.

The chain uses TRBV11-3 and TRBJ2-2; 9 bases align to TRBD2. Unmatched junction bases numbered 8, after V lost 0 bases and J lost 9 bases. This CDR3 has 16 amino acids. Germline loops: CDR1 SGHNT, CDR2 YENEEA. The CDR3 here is CASSLDLAGTRWELFF. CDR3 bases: TGTGCCAGCAGCTTAGATCTAGCGGGAACAAGATGGGAGCTGTTTTTT. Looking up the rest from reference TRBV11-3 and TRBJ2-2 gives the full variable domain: EAGVVQSPRYKIIEKKQPVAFWCNPISGHNTLYWYLQNLGQGPELLIRYENEEAVDDSQLPKDRFSAERLKGVDSTLKIQPAELGDSAVYLCASSLDLAGTRWELFFGEGSRLTVL.

CDR3 residues: CASRRGETGHHEQYF. The CDR3, as DNA: TGTGCCAGCAGGAGGGGGGAGACAGGGCACCACGAGCAGTACTTC. This chain joins TRBV6-1 and TRBJ2-7, with D possibly matching TRBD1 (7 bases). CDR3 length: 15 amino acids. Germline CDR1 and CDR2: MNHNS and SASEGT. With 6 bases removed from V and 5 bases from J, the gap between germline ends came to 20 bases.

CDR3 protein: CASSLGGSPQPQHF. DNA for the CDR3: TGTGCCAGCAGCTTAGGAGGGAGCCCCCAGCCCCAGCATTTT. The chain couples TRBV11-2 to TRBJ1-5; no definite D call. Per germline, CDR1 SGHAT and CDR2 FQNNGV. CDR3 length equals 14 residues. V was cut by 1 base and J by 7 bases, with 11 bases left in between.